These 18 T cell receptor beta chains came from one sample sequenced in a study of spatial heterogeneity in lung cancer. The time point here: blood at routine non-recurrence follow-up after resection. Sequencing was performed on whole RNA extracted from tumor and nontumor lung tissue, or from frozen PBMC, and the material was left unsorted. MiXCR was run by TCRdb on the 5' RACE reads, yielding one entry per CDR3 protein. The table has some 120,000 distinct CDR3 sequences, more than 9% seen once; the top ten hold roughly 15%. Here the sequenced sample was PBMCs, taken at follow-up. The receptors derive from a male donor with early-stage non-small cell lung cancer.

This clonotype was observed a handful of times. The rearrangement joins TRBV20-1 to TRBJ2-3, with 15 bases aligning to TRBD2. Germline lookup yields CDR1 DFQATT and CDR2 SNEGSKA (reference sequence). V lost 3 bases, J lost 4 bases, and 5 bases stayed unmatched. This CDR3 is built from 16 residues. CDR3 sequence reads: CSASRTSGGVADTQYF. CDR3 bases: TGCAGTGCTAGCCGGACTAGCGGGGGGGTAGCAGATACGCAGTATTTT.

CDR3 protein: CASSDPYTEAFF. As DNA, the CDR3 is TGTGCCAGCAGTGATCCGTACACTGAAGCTTTCTTT. J is TRBJ1-1 and V is TRBV6-1; D is unclear. The CDR3 has 12 residues. Trimming removed 3 bases at V and 3 bases at J, with 5 bases between. Germline CDR1 is MNHNS and CDR2 is SASEGT.

The sample holds a few counts of this clonotype. The CDR3 here is CASSLASENIQYF. The CDR3 DNA is TGTGCCAGCAGCTTGGCGTCGGAAAACATTCAGTACTTC. This chain connects TRBV5-4 to TRBJ2-4, with D uncertain. CDR1 SGHNT and CDR2 YYREEE come from the germline V gene (reference sequence). This CDR3 region has 13 residues. Trimming took off 0 bases at V and 5 bases at J, with 6 bases between the two ends.

This clonotype was found many times. V is TRBV10-3 and J is TRBJ2-3, with 9 bases matching TRBD1. Germline values: CDR1 ENHRY, CDR2 SYGVKD. Germline trimming cut 0 bases from V and 5 bases from J; bases unmatched to any gene: 0. This CDR3 region has 14 residues. The CDR3 nucleotides are TGTGCCATCAGTGAGTCGACAGGGGGAGATACGCAGTATTTT. The encoded protein is CAISESTGGDTQYF.

CDR3 protein: CASSLGGQGAQAGYTF. In DNA, the CDR3 is TGTGCCAGCAGTTTAGGGGGACAGGGGGCGCAGGCTGGCTACACCTTC. The V gene is TRBV28, the J gene TRBJ1-2; 12 bases are a match to TRBD1. Germline V gene lookup returns CDR1 MDHEN and CDR2 SYDVKM. V trimming: 2 bases; J trimming: 7 bases; junction bases outside the gene matches: 8. The CDR3 extends over 16 amino acids.

The V gene is TRBV10-3, the J gene TRBJ2-1; D call uncertain. Germline CDR1 reads ENHRY; CDR2 reads SYGVKD. Trimming removed 0 bases from V and 1 base from J, with 4 bases in between. The CDR3 has 14 residues. Written as DNA, the CDR3 is TGTGCCATCAGTGAGTCCAGGTCCTACAATGAGCAGTTCTTC. Translated: CAISESRSYNEQFF.

This clonotype was counted a few times. J is TRBJ1-4 and V is TRBV28; D unresolved. Trimming removed 6 bases from V and 4 bases from J, with 9 bases in between. The germline gives CDR1 MDHEN, CDR2 SYDVKM. The CDR3 length is 13 residues. Here the CDR3 DNA reads TGTGCCAGCAGGAAAACCCTTAATGAAAAACTGTTTTTT. Translating it yields CASRKTLNEKLFF.

This sequence joins TRBV12-3 or TRBV12-4 and TRBJ1-4; 10 positions agree with TRBD1. The CDR3 sequence is 14 residues long. The ends lost 7 bases at V and 8 bases at J; junction bases unmatched: 7. CDR3 sequence reads: CASTRTGGNEKLFF. CDR3 DNA: TGTGCCAGCACCCGGACAGGGGGAAACGAAAAACTGTTTTTT.

This clonotype has a count of ten or more. V is TRBV6-6 and J is TRBJ2-6; no reliable D call. Per the germline V gene, CDR1 is MNHNY and CDR2 is SVGAGI (reference sequence). The CDR3 runs 17 residues. V was pared by 6 bases and J by 0 bases, with 15 bases between. CDR3: CASRTRMDSSGANVLTF. The CDR3, as DNA: TGTGCCAGCAGGACCCGGATGGATAGCTCTGGGGCCAACGTCCTGACTTTC.

The rearrangement joins TRBV2 to TRBJ1-2; tentative D call: TRBD1 (6 bases). Germline V gene lookup returns CDR1 SNHLY and CDR2 FYNNEI. The CDR3 is 15 amino acids. V was trimmed by 11 bases and J by 5 bases, leaving 24 bases between them. The CDR3 nucleotides read TGTGCCGGAAGACCCCCACAGGGTAGAATGTATGGCTACACCTTC. It is translated as CAGRPPQGRMYGYTF. Full variable domain (rest looked up from reference TRBV2 and TRBJ1-2): EPEVTQTPSHQVTQMGQEVILRCVPISNHLYFYWYRQILGQKVEFLVSFYNNEISEKSEIFDDQFSVERPDGSNFTLKIRSTKLEDSAMYFCAGRPPQGRMYGYTFGSGTRLTVV.

CDR3 residues: CASSLRIQPQHF. DNA of the CDR3: TGTGCCAGCAGCCTAAGGATTCAGCCCCAGCATTTT. The J gene is TRBJ1-5, the V gene TRBV28; D ambiguous. This CDR3 is 12 amino acids long. Germline CDR1 reads MDHEN; CDR2 reads SYDVKM. The germline V and J ends were trimmed by 6 bases and 6 bases, with 9 bases remaining between them.

This clonotype was observed many times. The rearrangement uses TRBV7-2 and TRBJ2-6; D is uncertain. The germline V and J ends were trimmed by 4 bases and 1 base, with 11 bases remaining between them. CDR3 length equals 16 residues. CDR1 and CDR2 (germline): SGHTA, FQGNSA. The CDR3 sequence: CASSWSDVSGANVLTF. Written as DNA, the CDR3 is TGTGCCAGCAGCTGGAGCGACGTGTCTGGGGCCAACGTCCTGACTTTC.

At least ten counts were recorded for this clonotype. The chain links TRBV6-2 or TRBV6-3 to TRBJ2-5; no firm D call. This CDR3 has 12 amino acids. Trimming shortened V by 7 bases and J by 1 base, and 7 bases separated the two germline ends. Germline lookup yields CDR1 MNHEY and CDR2 SVGEGT. The CDR3 spells CASMTFQETQYF. The CDR3 DNA sequence: TGTGCCAGCATGACATTCCAAGAGACCCAGTACTTC.

This clonotype was detected only a few times. The chain links TRBV20-1 to TRBJ1-1, with D perhaps matching TRBD1 (5 bases). The V end was cut by 0 bases, the J end by 0 bases, with 11 bases between. The CDR3 runs to 15 residues. Germline CDR1 is DFQATT and CDR2 is SNEGSKA (reference sequence). The CDR3 DNA is TGCAGTGCTAGAGATGGCGGGACGGTGAACACTGAAGCTTTCTTT. Translation: CSARDGGTVNTEAFF.

A few counts support this clonotype. The V call is TRBV5-1, the J call TRBJ2-2, with D hard to call. Trimming took off 6 bases at V and 5 bases at J, with 20 bases between the two ends. The germline CDR1 and CDR2 sequences are SGHRS and YFSETQ. The CDR3 length is 16 residues. In nucleotides, the CDR3 is TGCGCCAGCAAATGGTCGGCCGGGCCCTCAACCGGGGAGCTGTTTTTT. It codes for CASKWSAGPSTGELFF.

The chain recombines TRBV20-1 with TRBJ2-2, with a possible D match to TRBD1 (6 bases). Germline CDR1 is DFQATT and CDR2 is SNEGSKA (reference sequence). The CDR3 spans 15 residues. The V and J ends lost 3 bases and 4 bases respectively, with 15 bases between them. The chain's CDR3 is CSASGSQGSTGELFF. DNA of the CDR3: TGCAGTGCTAGCGGGTCACAGGGTAGCACCGGGGAGCTGTTTTTT.

This clonotype occurred a few times. The chain joins TRBV21-1 to TRBJ2-2; the table names TRBD1, a call not compared with the DNA. TRBV21-1 is listed as a pseudogene. The CDR3 covers 14 residues. CDR3 nucleotides: TGTGCCAGCAGCAAAGGGACAGGGGACGGGGAGCTGTTTTTT. Translated, it gives CASSKGTGDGELFF.

V is TRBV5-1 and J is TRBJ2-5; 9 nucleotides line up with TRBD1. Germline values: CDR1 SGHRS, CDR2 YFSETQ. The CDR3 has 14 amino acids. V lost 5 bases to trimming and J lost 4 bases; unmatched junction nucleotides: 6. The CDR3 nucleotides are TGCGCCAGCAGATTGAACAGGGGGCGAGAGACCCAGTACTTC. It encodes CASRLNRGRETQYF.